A selection of T cell receptor beta chains follows, all from one sample in a study of T cells in Graves' hyperthyroidism and ophthalmopathy. TCRdb reprocessed the multiplex PCR reads with MiXCR, giving one entry per CDR3 protein. This table has hundreds of thousands of distinct CDR3 sequences, about 15% appearing once. Material: blood. Every receptor here comes from a woman aged 18-30 years with Graves' hyperthyroidism. CDR3s include the opening cysteine and the closing phenylalanine or tryptophan. The D gene is left open where the match is weak. Clone size, where shown, is once, few, many, or a class for clones that have expanded.

>TRBJ2-7|TRBV12-3/TRBV12-4|.|many
TGTGCCAGCAGTGGCAGGCCTGGGGAGCAGTACTTC
CASSGRPGEQYF
>TRBJ2-1|TRBV5-1|.|many
TGCGCCAGCAGCAGCGCCGGGAGCCCCCAATACAATGAGCAGTTCTTC
CASSSAGSPQYNEQFF
>TRBJ2-7|TRBV4-1|TRBD1|.
TGCGCCAGCAGCCAAGCGGGATGGCGGGACAGGGGGCTCTACGAGCAGTACTTC
CASSQAGWRDRGLYEQYF
>TRBJ1-4|TRBV6-5|.|many
TGTGCCAGCAGTTACTCTTTAGCCGAAAAACTGTTTTTT
CASSYSLAEKLFF
>TRBJ2-5|TRBV19|TRBD1|.
TGTGCCAGTAGCCAGGACAGGGGAAGAGAGACCCAGTACTTC
CASSQDRGRETQYF
>TRBJ2-1|TRBV30|.|many
TGTGCCTGGAGTAAGGATTCGGGTTATGAGCAGTTCTTC
CAWSKDSGYEQFF
>TRBJ1-4|TRBV20-1|.|many
TGCAGTGCTAGTAGTCAACCTCGGAGCATGAGGGAAAAACTGTTTTTT
CSASSQPRSMREKLFF
>TRBJ2-7|TRBV9|TRBD2|.
TGTGCCAGCAGCGGGGGGGTAGCGGGGGGGGGAAGGTACTACGAGCAGTACTTC
CASSGGVAGGGRYYEQYF
>TRBJ2-1|TRBV27|TRBD2|few
TGTGCCAGCAGCTCCGGGACTAGCCCGAGGAATGAGCAGTTCTTC
CASSSGTSPRNEQFF
>TRBJ2-7|TRBV20-1|TRBD2|.
TGCAGTGCTAGACCTTCCGGGACTAGCGGGAGTAACGAGCAGTACTTC
CSARPSGTSGSNEQYF
>TRBJ2-1|TRBV9|.|many
TGTGCCAGCAGCGTAGAACCAGGTCCGGCGAATGAGCAGTTCTTC
CASSVEPGPANEQFF
>TRBJ2-3|TRBV30|.|few
TGTGCCTGGAGAGGGTGGGGGCGAGGTACAGATACGCAGTATTTT
CAWRGWGRGTDTQYF
>TRBJ1-4|TRBV27|TRBD1|many
TGTGCCAGCAGCGAACGGGGACAGGGGGATGAAAAACTGTTTTTT
CASSERGQGDEKLFF
>TRBJ2-1|TRBV12-3/TRBV12-4|.|.
TGTGCCAGCAGCCAGATGGACAGATACAATGAGCAGTTCTTC
CASSQMDRYNEQFF
>TRBJ2-2|TRBV20-1|.|.
TGCAGTGCTAGAGATACTGGACAGGGAGGGGTTGGCGGGGAGCTGTTTTTT
CSARDTGQGGVGGELFF
>TRBJ1-2|TRBV6-2/TRBV6-3|TRBD1|many
TGTGCCAGCAGTCCCCCTTGGGACAGGGGAGATCCTAGCTATGGCTACACCTTC
CASSPPWDRGDPSYGYTF
>TRBJ2-3|TRBV6-1|.|.
TGTGCCAGCAGTTTCGGCCCGGGAGATACGCAGTATTTT
CASSFGPGDTQYF
>TRBJ1-3|TRBV11-2|.|.
TGTGCCAGCAGCTGGGGTTCAAATGGAAACACCATATATTTT
CASSWGSNGNTIYF
>TRBJ1-4|TRBV13|TRBD1|many
TGTGCCAGCAGCTTGATGGGACAGGGAGTTGAAAAACTGTTTTTT
CASSLMGQGVEKLFF
>TRBJ2-3|TRBV20-1|TRBD2|many
TGCAGTGCTAGTTGGACTAGCGGCGGTTCTTCACCAGATACGCAGTATTTT
CSASWTSGGSSPDTQYF
>TRBJ2-5|TRBV19|.|many
TGTGCCAGCAGGCACAGGGAATGGGAGACCCAGTACTTC
CASRHREWETQYF
>TRBJ1-5|TRBV12-3/TRBV12-4|.|many
TGTGCCAGCAGTTTCCGCCAGTATAATCAGCCCCAGCATTTT
CASSFRQYNQPQHF
>TRBJ2-7|TRBV4-1|.|.
TGCGCCAGCAGCCAGAGGGGGGGGGCGGACGAGCAGTACTTC
CASSQRGGADEQYF
>TRBJ1-5|TRBV6-1|.|.
TGTACCAGCAGTGGAACAGGGAATAGCAATCAGCCCCAGCATTTT
CTSSGTGNSNQPQHF
>TRBJ2-3|TRBV24-1|.|few
TGTGCCACCAGTGATCCTCCGGGAGCGACAGATACGCAGTATTTT
CATSDPPGATDTQYF
>TRBJ1-1|TRBV18|.|many
TGTGCCAGCTCCCGGGACGTCGCTGAAGCTTTCTTT
CASSRDVAEAFF
>TRBJ2-3|TRBV9|TRBD2|many
TGTGCCAGCAGCGTCTGGACTAGCGGCACAGATACGCAGTATTTT
CASSVWTSGTDTQYF
>TRBJ2-2|TRBV15|.|few
TGTGCCACCAGCAGAGAGAAAAGGGTTTCGGGGGAGCTGTTTTTT
CATSREKRVSGELFF
>TRBJ2-1|TRBV7-2|.|.
TGTGCCAGCAGCCTCAACAGGGAAAATGAGCAGTTCTTC
CASSLNRENEQFF
>TRBJ1-1|TRBV24-1|.|few
TGTGCCACCTCCGGGAGCACTGAAGCTTTCTTT
CATSGSTEAFF
>TRBJ1-1|TRBV11-3|.|many
TGTGCCAGCAGCTTCCAAGGCAGCACTGAAGCTTTCTTT
CASSFQGSTEAFF
>TRBJ1-1|TRBV6-1|TRBD1|few
TGTGCCAGCAGCTCCCTTCCTGACAGGGGCACTGAAGCTTTCTTT
CASSSLPDRGTEAFF
>TRBJ1-1|TRBV7-9|TRBD1|.
TGTGCCAGCAGCTTTGGGGGGAAGGGGGCGAACACTGTAGCTTTCTTT
CASSFGGKGANTVAFF
>TRBJ2-5|TRBV7-3|.|many
TGTGCCAGCAGCTCATCTACGAGGGAGACCCAGTACTTC
CASSSSTRETQYF
>TRBJ2-1|TRBV5-1|.|many
TGCGCCAGCAGCCCGGGCAGGGTAGGCAATGAGCAGTTCTTC
CASSPGRVGNEQFF
>TRBJ2-2|TRBV7-9|.|many
TGTGCCAGCAGCCTCCGGGACTGGGACACCGGGGAGCTGTTTTTT
CASSLRDWDTGELFF
>TRBJ2-7|TRBV19|.|.
TGTGCCAGTAGTGCCGCAGGCCCCTACGAGCAGTACTTC
CASSAAGPYEQYF
>TRBJ1-6|TRBV12-3/TRBV12-4|.|.
TGTGCCAGCAGTTTTGGGCGGGGGGGCGAATCACCCCTCCACTTT
CASSFGRGGESPLHF
>TRBJ2-7|TRBV20-1|.|.
TGCAGTGCAAAAAGAGGGAAGGACTACGAGCAGTACTTC
CSAKRGKDYEQYF
>TRBJ2-3|TRBV3-1|TRBD2|many
TGTGCCAGCAGCCAAGATGGAAGCGGGAGGGCCCGCACAGATACGCAGTATTTT
CASSQDGSGRARTDTQYF
>TRBJ1-1|TRBV6-1|.|.
TGTGCCGGCACTCGTCAGAGAACTGAAGCTTTCTTT
CAGTRQRTEAFF
>TRBJ2-3|TRBV5-1|.|many
TGCGCCAGCAGCTTGGTGCAGGGGGGCGATACGCAGTATTTT
CASSLVQGGDTQYF
>TRBJ2-7|TRBV28|.|many
TGTGCCAGCAGCCCCGCTAGCGTCTCCTACGAGCAGTACTTC
CASSPASVSYEQYF
>TRBJ2-7|TRBV12-3/TRBV12-4|TRBD2|few
TGTGCCAGCAGCCCGACTAGCGGGAGGTTCTACGAGCAGTACTTC
CASSPTSGRFYEQYF
>TRBJ2-1|TRBV4-1|.|many
TGCGCCAGCAGCCGCCCGACCGGGAATGAGCAGTTCTTC
CASSRPTGNEQFF
>TRBJ2-1|TRBV28|.|.
TGTGCCAGCAGTTCCGGCTTTGACAATGAGCAGTTCTTC
CASSSGFDNEQFF
>TRBJ2-1|TRBV7-3|.|once
TGTGCCAGCAGCTCTCCCGGGAATGAGCAGTTCTTC
CASSSPGNEQFF
>TRBJ1-1|TRBV7-6|TRBD1|.
TGTGCCAGCAGCTACGGACAGGGGCCAAACACTGAAGCTTTCTTT
CASSYGQGPNTEAFF
>TRBJ2-7|TRBV20-1|.|few
TGCAGTCCCAAACCCGACGCCCACGTATCCCCCAGGAAGACCCTAAGCTCCTACGAGCAGTACTTC
CSPKPDAHVSPRKTLSSYEQYF
>TRBJ1-5|TRBV15|TRBD1|many
TGTGCCACCAGCAGTGACAGGGGCGTCAGCCAGCCCCAGCATTTT
CATSSDRGVSQPQHF
>TRBJ1-6|TRBV12-3/TRBV12-4|.|.
TGTGCCAGCAGTTCCCCTAGGGGCAGGGTGAATTCACCCCTCCACTTT
CASSSPRGRVNSPLHF
>TRBJ1-1|TRBV20-1|.|many
TGCAGTGCTAAAATAGACAGGAACACTGAAGCTTTCTTT
CSAKIDRNTEAFF
>TRBJ1-4|TRBV6-1|.|many
TGTGCCAGCAGCAAGGGGGGGGGCAATGAAAAACTGTTTTTT
CASSKGGGNEKLFF
>TRBJ2-1|TRBV20-1|TRBD2|.
TGCAGTGCTACCAAGTTTGGGACTAGCGGGAGTAGTTGGAATGAGCAGTTCTTC
CSATKFGTSGSSWNEQFF
>TRBJ2-1|TRBV4-1|TRBD1|.
TGCGCCAGCAGCCAAACATTCCGGGACAGGGTATACAATGAGCAGTTCTTC
CASSQTFRDRVYNEQFF
>TRBJ2-1|TRBV5-1|TRBD2|few
TGCGCCAGCAGCTTGGGAGCTAGCGGGAACAACAATGAGCAGTTCTTC
CASSLGASGNNNEQFF
>TRBJ1-1|TRBV9|.|few
TGTGCCAGCGCCTCCCTTGGAGTGAACACTGAAGCTTTCTTT
CASASLGVNTEAFF
>TRBJ2-2|TRBV3-1|.|.
TGTGCCAGCAGCCCAACGCTGGGCCGGATCGGCCGAGGCGGGGAGCTGTTTTTT
CASSPTLGRIGRGGELFF